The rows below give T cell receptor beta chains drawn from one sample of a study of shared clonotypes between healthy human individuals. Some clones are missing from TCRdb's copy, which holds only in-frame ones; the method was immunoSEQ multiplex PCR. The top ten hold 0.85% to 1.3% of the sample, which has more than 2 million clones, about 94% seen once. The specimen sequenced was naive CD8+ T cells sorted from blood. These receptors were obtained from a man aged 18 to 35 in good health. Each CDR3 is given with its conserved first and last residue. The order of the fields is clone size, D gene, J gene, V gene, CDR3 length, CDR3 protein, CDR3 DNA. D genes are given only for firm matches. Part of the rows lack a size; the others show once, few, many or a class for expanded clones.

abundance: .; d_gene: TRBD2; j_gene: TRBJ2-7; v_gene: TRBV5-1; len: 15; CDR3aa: CASSDGTSGGYEQYF; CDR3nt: TGCGCCAGCAGCGACGGGACTAGCGGGGGTTACGAGCAGTACTTC
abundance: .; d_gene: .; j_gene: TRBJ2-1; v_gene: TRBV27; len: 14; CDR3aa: CASSESDLYNEQFF; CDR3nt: TGTGCCAGCAGTGAGTCCGACCTCTACAATGAGCAGTTCTTC
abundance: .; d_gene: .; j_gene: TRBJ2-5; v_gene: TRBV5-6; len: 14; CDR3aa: CASGYGQNQETQYF; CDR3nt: TGTGCCAGCGGGTATGGACAGAACCAAGAGACCCAGTACTTC
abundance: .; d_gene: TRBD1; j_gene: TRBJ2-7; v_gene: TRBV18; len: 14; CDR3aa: CASSQGTGTYEQYF; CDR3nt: TGTGCCAGCTCACAAGGGACAGGGACATACGAGCAGTACTTC
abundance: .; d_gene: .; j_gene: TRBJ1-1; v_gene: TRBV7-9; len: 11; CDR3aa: CASSFGLEAFF; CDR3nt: TGTGCCAGCAGCTTCGGTTTGGAAGCTTTCTTT
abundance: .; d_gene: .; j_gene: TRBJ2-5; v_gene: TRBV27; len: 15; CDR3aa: CASSPTSTSGETQYF; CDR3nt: TGTGCCAGCAGCCCCACTAGCACTTCAGGGGAGACCCAGTACTTC
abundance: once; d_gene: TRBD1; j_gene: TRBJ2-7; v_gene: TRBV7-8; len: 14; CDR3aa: CASSLTGASYEQYF; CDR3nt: TGTGCCAGCAGCCTGACAGGGGCGAGCTACGAGCAGTACTTC
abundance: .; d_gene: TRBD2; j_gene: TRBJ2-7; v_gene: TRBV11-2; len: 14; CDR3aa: CASSLLAGAGEQYF; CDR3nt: TGTGCCAGCAGCTTACTGGCGGGAGCGGGCGAGCAGTACTTC
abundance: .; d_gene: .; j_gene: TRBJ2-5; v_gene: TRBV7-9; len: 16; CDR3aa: CASSLLRSPGGETQYF; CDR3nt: TGTGCCAGCAGCTTATTAAGGTCACCCGGGGGAGAGACCCAGTACTTC
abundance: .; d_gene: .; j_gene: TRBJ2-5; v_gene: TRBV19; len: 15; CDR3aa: CASSISGGVQETQYF; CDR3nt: TGTGCCAGTAGTATAAGTGGAGGGGTCCAAGAGACCCAGTACTTC
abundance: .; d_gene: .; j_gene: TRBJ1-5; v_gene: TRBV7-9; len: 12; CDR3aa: CASSFDIQPQHF; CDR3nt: TGTGCCAGCAGCTTCGACATCCAGCCCCAGCATTTT
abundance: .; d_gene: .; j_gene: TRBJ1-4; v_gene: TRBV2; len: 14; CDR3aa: CASSNGVMSEKLFF; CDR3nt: TGTGCCAGCAGTAACGGGGTTATGAGTGAAAAACTGTTTTTT
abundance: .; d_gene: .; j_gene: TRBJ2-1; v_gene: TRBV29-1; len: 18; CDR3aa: CSVVGNWLAASSYNEQFF; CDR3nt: TGCAGCGTTGTCGGGAATTGGCTGGCGGCCAGCTCCTACAATGAGCAGTTCTTC
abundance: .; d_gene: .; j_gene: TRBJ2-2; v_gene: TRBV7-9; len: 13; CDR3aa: CASTRVEVGELFF; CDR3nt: TGTGCCAGCACTCGAGTAGAGGTCGGGGAGCTGTTTTTT